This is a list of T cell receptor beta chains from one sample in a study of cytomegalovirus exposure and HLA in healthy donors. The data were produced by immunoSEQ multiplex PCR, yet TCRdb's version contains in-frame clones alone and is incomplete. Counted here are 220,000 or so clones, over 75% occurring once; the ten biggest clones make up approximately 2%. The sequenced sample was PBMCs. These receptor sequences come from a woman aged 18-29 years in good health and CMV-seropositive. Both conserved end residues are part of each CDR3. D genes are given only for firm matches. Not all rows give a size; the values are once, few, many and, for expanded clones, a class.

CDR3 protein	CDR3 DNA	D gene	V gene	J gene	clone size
CASSTNRGWGEQYF	TGTGCCAGTAGTACAAACAGGGGCTGGGGCGAGCAGTACTTC	TRBD1	TRBV19	TRBJ2-7	-
CASSLRDLGGHGYTF	TGTGCCAGCAGTTTGCGGGACCTAGGTGGGCATGGCTACACCTTC	-	TRBV28	TRBJ1-2	-
CAWRTGGTEAFF	TGTGCCTGGAGGACAGGGGGCACTGAAGCTTTCTTT	TRBD1	TRBV30	TRBJ1-1	-
CASSLEASGPTGELFF	TGTGCCAGCAGCTTAGAGGCTAGCGGACCCACCGGGGAGCTGTTTTTT	TRBD2	TRBV7-8	TRBJ2-2	-
CASGGQGVTEAFF	TGTGCCAGCGGAGGACAGGGGGTCACTGAAGCTTTCTTT	TRBD1	TRBV5-4	TRBJ1-1	-
CASSQPREGGYEQYF	TGTGCCAGCAGCCAGCCTCGGGAGGGAGGCTACGAGCAGTACTTC	TRBD2	TRBV5-6	TRBJ2-7	once
CASKLGLNNEQFF	TGTGCCAGCAAACTCGGACTGAACAATGAGCAGTTCTTC	-	TRBV28	TRBJ2-1	-
CASSFSGNEQFF	TGTGCCAGCAGTTTCTCCGGCAATGAGCAGTTCTTC	-	TRBV2	TRBJ2-1	-
CASSYLSDSAYEQYF	TGTGCCAGCAGTTACCTCTCAGATAGCGCCTACGAGCAGTACTTC	-	TRBV6-5	TRBJ2-7	once
CASSGGGGGREAFF	TGTGCCAGCAGCGGCGGGGGGGGCGGGCGTGAAGCTTTCTTT	-	TRBV9	TRBJ1-1	once
CASSFSGGYNEQFF	TGTGCCAGCAGTTTTAGCGGGGGATACAATGAGCAGTTCTTC	TRBD2	TRBV6-6	TRBJ2-1	-
CASSIGPRRREDYEQYF	TGTGCCAGTAGTATAGGTCCCCGGCGGCGGGAGGACTACGAGCAGTACTTC	TRBD2	TRBV19	TRBJ2-7	-
CASTEGHLPHGYTF	TGTGCCAGCACCGAGGGACACCTTCCCCATGGCTACACCTTC	-	TRBV7-8	TRBJ1-2	-
CASSGDRGTEAFF	TGCGCCAGCAGTGGGGACAGGGGAACTGAAGCTTTCTTT	TRBD1	TRBV10-1	TRBJ1-1	once
CAWSPGQLNEKLFF	TGTGCCTGGAGTCCAGGACAGCTTAATGAAAAACTGTTTTTT	-	TRBV30	TRBJ1-4	-
CAWSVTSTNEKLFF	TGTGCCTGGAGTGTAACTTCAACTAATGAAAAACTGTTTTTT	-	TRBV30	TRBJ1-4	-
CASSPWTGLITEAFF	TGTGCCAGCAGCCCATGGACAGGGCTGATCACTGAAGCTTTCTTT	TRBD1	TRBV14	TRBJ1-1	-
CASSSGTSGGDEQFF	TGTGCCAGCAGTAGCGGGACTAGCGGAGGGGATGAGCAGTTCTTC	TRBD2	TRBV28	TRBJ2-1	few
CASSLGGRAGYTF	TGTGCCAGCAGCTTAGGGGGCAGGGCTGGCTACACCTTC	-	TRBV7-9	TRBJ1-2	few
CASSPTGPNQPQHF	TGCGCCAGCAGCCCCACAGGGCCCAATCAGCCCCAGCATTTT	-	TRBV4-1	TRBJ1-5	-
CASTEEANTEAFF	TGCGCCAGCACGGAGGAGGCTAACACTGAAGCTTTCTTT	-	TRBV10-1	TRBJ1-1	-
CASSDFTSVNTGELFF	TGCGCCAGCAGTGATTTTACTAGCGTTAACACCGGGGAGCTGTTTTTT	TRBD2	TRBV10-1	TRBJ2-2	once
CASSWRAEQFF	TGTGCCAGCAGTTGGCGGGCGGAGCAGTTCTTC	-	TRBV6-6	TRBJ2-1	-
CASSFGFFSNQPQHF	TGTGCCAGCAGTTTTGGCTTCTTCAGCAATCAGCCCCAGCATTTT	-	TRBV28	TRBJ1-5	-
CASSTGTHRGGYTF	TGTGCCAGCAGTACCGGGACTCACAGGGGAGGCTACACCTTC	TRBD1	TRBV6-5	TRBJ1-2	-
CASSHPDRAGSGLGNTIYF	TGCGCCAGCAGCCACCCGGACAGGGCAGGGTCCGGGCTTGGAAACACCATATATTTT	TRBD1	TRBV5-1	TRBJ1-3	-
CAWSRAGPTGAFF	TGTGCCTGGAGTAGGGCAGGGCCTACGGGAGCTTTCTTT	-	TRBV30	TRBJ1-1	once
CAWSPRPRGLYEKLFF	TGTGCCTGGAGCCCCCGACCCCGGGGGTTGTATGAAAAACTGTTTTTT	-	TRBV30	TRBJ1-4	-
CASSEGAGGGTEAFF	TGTGCCAGCAGTGAAGGGGCAGGGGGCGGCACTGAAGCTTTCTTT	TRBD1	TRBV2	TRBJ1-1	-
CASGDRASNQPQHF	TGTGCCAGCGGGGACAGGGCAAGCAATCAGCCCCAGCATTTT	TRBD1	TRBV6-1	TRBJ1-5	-
CAWNIWGGTSGTDTQYF	TGTGCCTGGAATATTTGGGGTGGGACTAGCGGGACTGATACGCAGTATTTT	TRBD2	TRBV30	TRBJ2-3	-
CASSNPGTAINEQFF	TGTGCCAGTAGTAACCCCGGGACAGCCATCAATGAGCAGTTCTTC	TRBD1	TRBV19	TRBJ2-1	-
CASMGATSTYEQYF	TGCGCCAGCATGGGAGCCACATCCACCTACGAGCAGTACTTC	-	TRBV5-1	TRBJ2-7	-
CASSWAPGQGHAGETQYF	TGTGCCAGCAGTTGGGCCCCGGGACAGGGGCATGCAGGGGAGACCCAGTACTTC	TRBD1	TRBV27	TRBJ2-5	-
CASSLGGYTGELFF	TGTGCCAGCAGCCTTGGGGGCTACACCGGGGAGCTGTTTTTT	-	TRBV9	TRBJ2-2	-
CASRGTGRDTEAFF	TGTGCCAGCAGAGGGACAGGGAGGGACACTGAAGCTTTCTTT	TRBD1	TRBV7-9	TRBJ1-1	-
CASSLEGTGTYNEQFF	TGCGCCAGCAGCTTGGAAGGGACAGGGACTTACAATGAGCAGTTCTTC	TRBD1	TRBV5-1	TRBJ2-1	-
CASSQAVSGSYNEQFF	TGTGCCAGCAGCCAAGCTGTTAGCGGCTCCTACAATGAGCAGTTCTTC	-	TRBV4-2	TRBJ2-1	-
CASSLIAGVGEQFF	TGCGCCAGCAGCTTAATAGCGGGAGTGGGGGAGCAGTTCTTC	TRBD2	TRBV5-1	TRBJ2-1	-
CASSLAYEQYF	TGTGCCAGCAGCTTAGCGTACGAGCAGTACTTC	-	TRBV11-2	TRBJ2-7	-
CASSSGGTLGYNEQFF	TGTGCCAGCAGTTCCGGGGGGACTCTCGGCTACAATGAGCAGTTCTTC	TRBD2	TRBV6-5	TRBJ2-1	-
CASSLRTGAILNYGYTF	TGTGCCAGCAGCCTACGGACAGGGGCCATCCTTAACTATGGCTACACCTTC	TRBD1	TRBV5-6	TRBJ1-2	-
CASSTIRLAGYNEQFF	TGTGCCAGCAGTACCATCCGGCTAGCTGGCTACAATGAGCAGTTCTTC	-	TRBV27	TRBJ2-1	few
CASSPWTSRNEQFF	TGTGCCAGCAGCCCATGGACTAGCAGGAATGAGCAGTTCTTC	TRBD2	TRBV9	TRBJ2-1	-
CASSLEIGTGGSYGYTF	TGTGCCAGCAGTTTAGAAATCGGGACAGGGGGCAGCTATGGCTACACCTTC	TRBD1	TRBV28	TRBJ1-2	-
CASSPDRGSVYEQYF	TGTGCCAGCTCACCCGACCGGGGGTCGGTCTACGAGCAGTACTTC	-	TRBV18	TRBJ2-7	-
CASAHRPAYEQYF	TGTGCCAGTGCGCACAGGCCCGCCTACGAGCAGTACTTC	-	TRBV27	TRBJ2-7	-
CAWSPITDTQYF	TGTGCCTGGAGTCCAATCACAGATACGCAGTATTTT	-	TRBV30	TRBJ2-3	-